This TCR beta chain is from a study of blood T cells in healthy people across ages (dated by TCRdb to between 2014 and 2016). Regarding the research as a whole: Template switching captured roughly one uniquely barcoded TCR beta cDNA molecule per two T cells in model experiments. The study measured age-related changes in TCR beta repertoire diversity using deep sequencing normalized with unique cDNA molecular identifiers. Four age groups were formed from the donors: young (average approximately 15 years), middle-aged (approximately 39), aged (approximately 60) and long-lived (more than 75). Using the same blood draw, the study looked at two additional independent replicas of 1 million unique cDNA reads for two donors, one aged 18 to 30 and the other aged 80 or older.

This clonotype has a handful of counts. Which antigen it targets is not known. Per-base qualities were not stored, and no clone one base away is much larger. The receptor library was made with 5' RACE. Sequencing was performed on an Illumina HiSeq 2500. A second PCR of roughly 6 to 12 cycles was run with a J-beta primer mix and a sample-barcoded 5' primer. A unique molecular identifier was introduced onto each TCR beta cDNA molecule by a template-switch 5' adaptor carrying 12 random nucleotides. Each sample yielded at least 2.5 million CDR3-containing paired-end reads. First-strand cDNA synthesis was performed from all RNA using the Mint cDNA synthesis kit, with priming by a TRBC-specific oligonucleotide. All cDNA was treated with uracil-DNA glycosylase and then went through a first 18-cycle PCR with the universal primers M1SS and BC2_uni_R. Regarding the original processing steps: For normalization, 1 million high-quality reads, each with a distinct molecular identifier, were randomly selected from each sample. Reads with shared molecular identifiers were discarded instead of being binned into consensus sequences. MiTCR, set to a Q25 quality threshold and the strictest error-elimination algorithm, was used for CDR3 identification, clonotype clustering and error correction. A nonparametric unseen species model with Euler transformation was used to estimate lower-bound total TCR beta diversity. In TCRdb, the public reads were trimmed at Q25 with fastp and aligned with MiXCR, with productive beta chains retained. Under each unique CDR3 protein, matching rows form one entry showing the most common genes and DNA. Here the V and J calls rest on TCRdb's processing, not on the authors' analysis. The sample data list around 780,000 distinct CDR3 sequences, and more than 25% of these were observed just once. The biggest ten clones account for 2.5% to 3.5% of the sample.

Trimming accounts for 1 base at V and 13 bases at J, while the number of junction bases matched to no gene is 4. The CDR3, cysteine through phenylalanine, is 12 amino acids long. The DNA shown is the 36-base CDR3, in frame from base 1. Looking up the germline V gene yields CDR1 SGHNT and CDR2 YENEEA. The roughly 39 donors, aged roughly 6 to 95 years, were systemically healthy Caucasian individuals from Russia. Each donor gave about 9.2 milliliters of peripheral blood, drawn into EDTA-treated Vacutainer tubes. Ficoll-Paque density-gradient centrifugation was used to isolate PBMCs, with at least 6 million obtained per sample. Total RNA, at least 6 micrograms per sample, was extracted from PBMCs with Trizol reagent. The percentages of naive CD45RAhigh/CD27high T cells were determined by flow cytometry on a PBMC aliquot from every donor. The paper's findings and limits, for the study overall: There was a strong correlation between observed TCR beta diversity and the percentage of naive T cells measured by flow cytometry. Observed TCR beta diversity per million T cells fell roughly linearly with age, and a significant reduction was already apparent by age roughly 40. Donor CMV infection status was unknown, potentially confounding age-related changes in expanded clonotypes. Estimates of total diversity based on one million sequenced T cells were considered lower bounds and underestimates. Bulk unsorted PBMC profiling prevented conclusive comparison of naive and antigen-experienced compartments. The long-lived group showed more naive CD4+ T cells, fewer expanded clones and increased TCR diversity than the aged group, suggesting age selection.

This sample was also put to use in a study of T cells of mothers and their children. The second study reports: Donors were nine systemically healthy Caucasian individuals: three mothers and their six children. cDNA synthesis consumed the entire amount of extracted RNA, loaded at about 1.6 ug RNA in each 15 ul reaction. In the second PCR, sample barcodes and 2-4 random nucleotides were introduced via the M1S primer. More than 8 million TCR beta CDR3 reads were obtained from each mother, and roughly 3 million reads were obtained from each child. TCR recombination output is similarly shaped by thymic selection in related and unrelated pairs, with a minor effect exerted by inherited differences. Normalized repertoire overlap was always slightly but never significantly higher in related than unrelated mother-child pairs. Persistent microchimeric T cell clones were not detected, at a sensitivity of 85 to 100 clones per million clonotypes. In the study, deep NGS was used to compare the TCR beta repertoires of mothers and children, and features distinguishing related mother-child pairs from unrelated individuals were sought. On average, the children were around 11 +/- 4 years old, while the mothers were about 40 +/- 4 years old. After adapter ligation was performed with NEBNext reagents, the libraries were sequenced on an Illumina HiSeq 2000 with 100+100 nt paired-end reads. To avoid cross-contamination, the mother libraries and the child libraries were prepared a month apart and sequenced in separate runs. For each donor, somewhere between roughly 500,000 and 2,100,000 distinct TCR beta clonotypes were identified. Naive TCR beta clonotypes were estimated from low-frequency clonotypes matched to each donor's FACS-determined naive share, without sorting.

In this chain, TRBV11-3 is recombined with TRBJ2-1, with 7 bases in between that match TRBD1. This TCR was recovered from a boy aged 10-17 years in good health. Input material: blood. The CDR3 amino acid sequence is: CASSLVQGRQFF. The DNA sequence is TGTGCCAGCAGCTTAGTACAGGGGCGCCAGTTCTTC.